Listed here is a single TCR beta chain. Its cognate antigen is unknown. The source of the sample is a study of T cell responses to AZD1222 COVID-19 vaccine. Study-wide results and caveats: Reportedly, nearly half of unique spike TCRs recognized epitopes outside B.1.351/B.1.1.7 mutations.

Clones were read by immunoSEQ multiplex PCR, and TCRdb kept only the in-frame ones, dropping some. The sample lists 150,000 to 160,000 clones, about 90% occurring once. The germline gives CDR1 MNHEY, CDR2 SVGAGI. V was trimmed by 0 bases and J by 7 bases, leaving 13 bases between them. The CDR3 is 15 residues long. The TCR was taken from an adult who received the AZD1222 COVID-19 vaccine. V usage is TRBV6-5 and J usage is TRBJ2-1; the D gene is possibly TRBD1 (6 bases). Source: peripheral blood, taken 28 days after the second AZD1222 dose. For the CDR3, the DNA is TGTGCCAGCAGTTACTCTGAGTCAGGGGTTAATGAGCAGTTCTTC. Its protein is CASSYSESGVNEQFF.